Given below is one TCR beta chain in context. Its antigen is not known. The data are from a study of a mutant IDH1 vaccine in newly diagnosed glioma. Time point in this sample: week 5, during vaccination. A single vaccine dose contained 300 ug of mutant IDH1 20-mer peptide, and topical imiquimod was used with it. Trimming took 8 bases from V and 0 from J, leaving 17 bases between them. The CDR3 covers 16 residues. Germline V CDR1 and CDR2: LNHDA, SQIVND (reference sequence). The protocol was immunoSEQ multiplex PCR, while the TCRdb copy is restricted to in-frame clones and leaves out a portion. The sample carries 40,000 to 60,000 clones, around four fifths recorded once.

This chain joins TRBV19 and TRBJ2-1, with D possibly being TRBD2 (6 bases). Sample: PBMCs, taken from a glioma patient whose treatment included an IDH1 peptide vaccine. The receptor was derived from a woman in her thirties or forties with glioma. CDR3 loop: CASWQEGPSSYNEQFF. The CDR3 region has the DNA TGTGCCAGTTGGCAGGAGGGGCCTAGCTCCTACAATGAGCAGTTCTTC.